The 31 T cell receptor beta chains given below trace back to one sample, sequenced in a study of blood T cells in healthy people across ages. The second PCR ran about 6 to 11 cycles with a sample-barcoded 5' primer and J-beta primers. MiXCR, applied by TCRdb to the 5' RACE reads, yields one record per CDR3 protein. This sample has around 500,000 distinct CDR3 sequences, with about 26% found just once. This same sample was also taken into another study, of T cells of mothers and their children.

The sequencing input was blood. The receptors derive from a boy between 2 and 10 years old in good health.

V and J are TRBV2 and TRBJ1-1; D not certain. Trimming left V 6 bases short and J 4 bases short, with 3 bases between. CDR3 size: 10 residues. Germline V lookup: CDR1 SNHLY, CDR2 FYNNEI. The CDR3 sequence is CASRGTEAFF. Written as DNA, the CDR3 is TGTGCCAGCAGGGGCACTGAAGCTTTCTTT.

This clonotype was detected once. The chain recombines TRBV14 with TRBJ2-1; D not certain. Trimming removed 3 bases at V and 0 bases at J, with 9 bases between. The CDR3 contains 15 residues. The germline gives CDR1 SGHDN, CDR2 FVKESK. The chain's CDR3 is CASSQYKSSYNEQFF. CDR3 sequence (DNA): TGTGCCAGCAGCCAGTATAAGAGCTCCTACAATGAGCAGTTCTTC.

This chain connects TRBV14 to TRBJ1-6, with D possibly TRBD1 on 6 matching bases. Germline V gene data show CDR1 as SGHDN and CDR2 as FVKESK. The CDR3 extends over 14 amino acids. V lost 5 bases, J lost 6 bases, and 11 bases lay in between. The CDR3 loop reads CASSTTGFNSPLHF. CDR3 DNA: TGTGCCAGCAGCACAACAGGGTTTAATTCACCCCTCCACTTT.

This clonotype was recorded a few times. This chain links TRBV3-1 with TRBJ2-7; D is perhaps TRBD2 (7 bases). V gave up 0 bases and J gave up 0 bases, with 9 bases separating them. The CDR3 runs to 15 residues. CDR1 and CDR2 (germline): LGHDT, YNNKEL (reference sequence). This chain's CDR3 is CASSQEGGVSYEQYF. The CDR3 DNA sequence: TGTGCCAGCAGCCAAGAAGGGGGGGTCTCCTACGAGCAGTACTTC.

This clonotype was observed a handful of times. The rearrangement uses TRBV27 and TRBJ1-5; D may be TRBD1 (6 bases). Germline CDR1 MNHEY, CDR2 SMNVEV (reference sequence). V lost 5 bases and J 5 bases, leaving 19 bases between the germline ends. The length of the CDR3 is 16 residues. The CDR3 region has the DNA TGTGCCAGCAGTGTCTCAGGGGTTTACCATGATCAGCCCCAGCATTTT. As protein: CASSVSGVYHDQPQHF.

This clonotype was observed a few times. The CDR3 is CASSLAGTTQGDTQYF. The CDR3 DNA follows: TGCGCCAGCAGCTTGGCCGGGACTACCCAGGGAGATACGCAGTATTTT. V usage is TRBV5-1 and J usage is TRBJ2-3; 7 bases align to TRBD2. The V segment lost 0 bases and the J segment 5 bases; nucleotides outside the gene matches: 9. CDR3 length: 16 amino acids. Germline CDR1 SGHRS, CDR2 YFSETQ. Full variable domain (missing parts from reference TRBV5-1 and TRBJ2-3): KAGVTQTPRYLIKTRGQQVTLSCSPISGHRSVSWYQQTPGQGLQFLFEYFSETQRNKGNFPGRFSGRQFSNSRSEMNVSTLELGDSALYLCASSLAGTTQGDTQYFGPGTRLTVL.

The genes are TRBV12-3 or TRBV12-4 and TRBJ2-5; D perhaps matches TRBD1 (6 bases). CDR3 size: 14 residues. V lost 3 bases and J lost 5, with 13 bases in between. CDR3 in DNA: TGTGCCAGCAGTTTGAGGGGGTGGCGTGAGACCCAGTACTTC. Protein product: CASSLRGWRETQYF.

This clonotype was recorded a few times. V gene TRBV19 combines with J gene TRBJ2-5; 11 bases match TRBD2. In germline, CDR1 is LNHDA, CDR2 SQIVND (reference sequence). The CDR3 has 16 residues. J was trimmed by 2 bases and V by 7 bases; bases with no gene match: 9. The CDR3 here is CASTQTGTSGQETQYF. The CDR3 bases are TGTGCCAGTACCCAGACGGGGACTAGCGGACAAGAGACCCAGTACTTC.

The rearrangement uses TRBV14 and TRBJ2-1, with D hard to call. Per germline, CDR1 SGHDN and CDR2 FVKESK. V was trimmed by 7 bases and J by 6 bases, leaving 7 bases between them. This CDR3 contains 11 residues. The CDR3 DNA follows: TGTGCCAGCAAGGCAGGCAATGAGCAGTTCTTC. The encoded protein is CASKAGNEQFF.

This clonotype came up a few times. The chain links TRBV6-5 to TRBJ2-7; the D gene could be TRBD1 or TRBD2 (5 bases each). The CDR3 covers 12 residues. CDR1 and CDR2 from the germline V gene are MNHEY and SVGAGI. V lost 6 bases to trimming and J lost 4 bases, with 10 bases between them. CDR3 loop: CASRVEGYEQYF. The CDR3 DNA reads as TGTGCCAGCAGAGTCGAGGGGTACGAGCAGTACTTC.

The CDR3 bases are TGCGCCAGCAGCACAAGGTTCCAGGGGGATGAGCAGTTCTTC. Its protein product is CASSTRFQGDEQFF. This chain links TRBV4-1 with TRBJ2-1; 7 bases align to TRBD1. The CDR3 has 14 amino acids. Germline V gene data show CDR1 as MGHRA and CDR2 as YSYEKL. With V trimmed by 5 bases and J by 8 bases, 9 bases remained unmatched.

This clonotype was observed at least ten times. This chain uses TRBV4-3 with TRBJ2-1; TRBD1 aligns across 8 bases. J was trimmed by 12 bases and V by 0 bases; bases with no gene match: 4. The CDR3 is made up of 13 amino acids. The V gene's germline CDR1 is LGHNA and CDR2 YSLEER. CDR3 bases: TGCGCCAGCAGCCAAGATCCAGGACAGGGGCAGTTCTTC. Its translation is CASSQDPGQGQFF.

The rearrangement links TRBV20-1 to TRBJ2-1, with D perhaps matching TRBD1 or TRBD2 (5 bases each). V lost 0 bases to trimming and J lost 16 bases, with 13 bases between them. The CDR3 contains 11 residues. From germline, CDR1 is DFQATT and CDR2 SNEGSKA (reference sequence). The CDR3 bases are TGCAGTGCTAGAGATGGCCGGGACCCCTTCTTC. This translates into CSARDGRDPFF.

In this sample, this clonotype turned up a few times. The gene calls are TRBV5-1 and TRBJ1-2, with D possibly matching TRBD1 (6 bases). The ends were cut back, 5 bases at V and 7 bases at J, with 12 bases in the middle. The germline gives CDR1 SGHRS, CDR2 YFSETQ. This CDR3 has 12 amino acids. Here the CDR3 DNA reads TGCGCCAGCAGTGTCGGGGGCGGTGGCTACACCTTC. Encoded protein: CASSVGGGGYTF.

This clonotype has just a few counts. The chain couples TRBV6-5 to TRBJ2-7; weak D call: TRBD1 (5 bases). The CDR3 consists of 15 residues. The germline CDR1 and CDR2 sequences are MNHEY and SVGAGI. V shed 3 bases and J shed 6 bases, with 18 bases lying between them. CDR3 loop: CASSYSQGGRGEQYF. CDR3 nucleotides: TGTGCCAGCAGTTATTCCCAGGGTGGAAGGGGCGAGCAGTACTTC.

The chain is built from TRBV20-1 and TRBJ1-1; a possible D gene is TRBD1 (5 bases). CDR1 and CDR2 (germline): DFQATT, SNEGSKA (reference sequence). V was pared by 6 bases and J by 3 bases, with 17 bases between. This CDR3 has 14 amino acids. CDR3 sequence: CSAGRGPGDTEAFF. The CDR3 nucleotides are TGCAGTGCCGGAAGAGGGCCGGGGGACACTGAAGCTTTCTTT.

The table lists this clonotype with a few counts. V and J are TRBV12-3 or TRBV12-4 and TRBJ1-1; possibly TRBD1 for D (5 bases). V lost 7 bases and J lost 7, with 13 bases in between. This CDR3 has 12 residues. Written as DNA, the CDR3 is TGTGCCAGCATCCGGGACCGTTTTGAAGCTTTCTTT. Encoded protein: CASIRDRFEAFF.

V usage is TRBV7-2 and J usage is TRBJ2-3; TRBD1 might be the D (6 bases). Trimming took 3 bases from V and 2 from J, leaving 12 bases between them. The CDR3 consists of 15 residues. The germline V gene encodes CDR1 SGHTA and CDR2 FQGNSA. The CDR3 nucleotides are TGTGCCAGCAGCTTCCTACAGGGACACACAGATACGCAGTATTTT. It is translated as CASSFLQGHTDTQYF.

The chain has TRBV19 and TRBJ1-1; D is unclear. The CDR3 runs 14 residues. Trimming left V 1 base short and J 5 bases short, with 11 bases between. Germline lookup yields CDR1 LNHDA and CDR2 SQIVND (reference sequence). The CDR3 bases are TGTGCCAGTAGTATAGGAGGGTCGGGTACTGAAGCTTTCTTT. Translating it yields CASSIGGSGTEAFF.

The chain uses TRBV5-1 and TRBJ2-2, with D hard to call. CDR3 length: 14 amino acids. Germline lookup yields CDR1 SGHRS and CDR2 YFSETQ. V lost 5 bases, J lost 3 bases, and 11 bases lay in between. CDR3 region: CASSKLQDTGELFF. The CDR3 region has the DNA TGCGCCAGCAGTAAACTGCAGGACACCGGGGAGCTGTTTTTT.

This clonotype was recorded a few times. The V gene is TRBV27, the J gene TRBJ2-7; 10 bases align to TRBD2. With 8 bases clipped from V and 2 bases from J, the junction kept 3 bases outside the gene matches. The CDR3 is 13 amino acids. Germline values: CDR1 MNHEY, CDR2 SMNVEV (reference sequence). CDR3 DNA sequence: TGTGCCAGCGGACTAGCGGCCCCCTACGAGCAGTACTTC. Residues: CASGLAAPYEQYF.

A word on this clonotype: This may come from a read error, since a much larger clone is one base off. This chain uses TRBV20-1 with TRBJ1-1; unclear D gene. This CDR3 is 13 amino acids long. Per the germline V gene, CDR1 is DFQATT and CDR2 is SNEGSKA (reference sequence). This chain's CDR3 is CGARSVSDTEAFF. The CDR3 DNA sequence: TGCGGTGCTAGGAGCGTCTCCGACACTGAAGCTTTCTTT.

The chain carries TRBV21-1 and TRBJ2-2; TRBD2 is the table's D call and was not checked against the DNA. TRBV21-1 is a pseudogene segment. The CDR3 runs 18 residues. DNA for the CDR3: TGTGCCAGCAGCATATTGGAGGAGACTAGCGGGAGACCCGGGGAGCTGTTTTTT. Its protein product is CASSILEETSGRPGELFF.

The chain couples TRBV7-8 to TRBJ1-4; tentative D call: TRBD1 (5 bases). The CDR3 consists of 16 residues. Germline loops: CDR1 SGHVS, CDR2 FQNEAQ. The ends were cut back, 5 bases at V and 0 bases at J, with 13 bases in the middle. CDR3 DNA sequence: TGTGCCAGCAGCATGGGACTCCCCGCAACTAATGAAAAACTGTTTTTT. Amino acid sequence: CASSMGLPATNEKLFF. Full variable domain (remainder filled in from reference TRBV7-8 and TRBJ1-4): GAGVSQSPRYKVAKRGQDVALRCDPISGHVSLFWYQQALGQGPEFLTYFQNEAQLDKSGLPSDRFFAERPEGSVSTLKIQRTQQEDSAVYLCASSMGLPATNEKLFFGSGTQLSVL.

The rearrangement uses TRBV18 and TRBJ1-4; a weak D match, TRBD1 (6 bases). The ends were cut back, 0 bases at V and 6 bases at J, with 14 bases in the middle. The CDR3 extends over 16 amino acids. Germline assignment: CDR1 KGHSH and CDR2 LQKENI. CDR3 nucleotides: TGTGCCAGCTCACCACCTGGGGGGCTATTGGATGAAAAACTGTTTTTT. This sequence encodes CASSPPGGLLDEKLFF.

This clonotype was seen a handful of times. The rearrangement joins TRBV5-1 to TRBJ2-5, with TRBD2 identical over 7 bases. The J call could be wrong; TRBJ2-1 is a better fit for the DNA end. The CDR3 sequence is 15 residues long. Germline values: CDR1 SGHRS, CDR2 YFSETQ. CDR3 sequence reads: CASSLVRGNYNEQFF. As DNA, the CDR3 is TGCGCCAGCAGCTTGGTGCGGGGGAACTACAATGAGCAGTTCTTC.

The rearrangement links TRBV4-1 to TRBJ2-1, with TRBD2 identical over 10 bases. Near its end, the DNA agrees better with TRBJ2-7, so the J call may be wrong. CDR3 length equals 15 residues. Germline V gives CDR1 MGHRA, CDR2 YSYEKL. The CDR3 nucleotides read TGCGCCAGCAGCCAAGATTCTAGCGGGGGTTACGAGCAGTACTTC. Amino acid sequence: CASSQDSSGGYEQYF.

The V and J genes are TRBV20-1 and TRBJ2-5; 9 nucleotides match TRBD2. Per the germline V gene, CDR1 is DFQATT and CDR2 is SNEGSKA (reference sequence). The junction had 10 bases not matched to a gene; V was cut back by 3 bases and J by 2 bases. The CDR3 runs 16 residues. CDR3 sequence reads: CSARVPLAGKQETQYF. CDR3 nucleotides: TGCAGTGCTAGGGTTCCCCTAGCGGGGAAACAAGAGACCCAGTACTTC.

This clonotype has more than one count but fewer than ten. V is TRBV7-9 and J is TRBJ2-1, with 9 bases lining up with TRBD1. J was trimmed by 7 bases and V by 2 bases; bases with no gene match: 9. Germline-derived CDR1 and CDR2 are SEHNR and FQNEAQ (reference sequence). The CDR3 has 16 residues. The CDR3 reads CASSLNPGTGRNEQFF. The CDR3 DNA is TGTGCCAGCAGCTTAAATCCCGGGACAGGGAGGAATGAGCAGTTCTTC.

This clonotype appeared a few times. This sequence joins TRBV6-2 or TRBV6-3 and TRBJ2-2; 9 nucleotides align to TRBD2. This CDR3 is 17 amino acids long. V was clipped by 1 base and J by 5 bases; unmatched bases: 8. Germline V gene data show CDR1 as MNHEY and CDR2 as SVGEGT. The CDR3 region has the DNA TGTGCCAGCAGTTACTTCGGCGGGAGGGCCTCGACCGGGGAGCTGTTTTTT. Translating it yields CASSYFGGRASTGELFF.

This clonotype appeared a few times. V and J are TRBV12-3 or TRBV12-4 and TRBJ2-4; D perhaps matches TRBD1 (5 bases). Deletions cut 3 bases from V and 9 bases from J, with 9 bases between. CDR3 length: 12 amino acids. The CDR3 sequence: CASSLGQGIQYF. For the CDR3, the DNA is TGTGCCAGCAGTTTGGGGCAGGGCATTCAGTACTTC.